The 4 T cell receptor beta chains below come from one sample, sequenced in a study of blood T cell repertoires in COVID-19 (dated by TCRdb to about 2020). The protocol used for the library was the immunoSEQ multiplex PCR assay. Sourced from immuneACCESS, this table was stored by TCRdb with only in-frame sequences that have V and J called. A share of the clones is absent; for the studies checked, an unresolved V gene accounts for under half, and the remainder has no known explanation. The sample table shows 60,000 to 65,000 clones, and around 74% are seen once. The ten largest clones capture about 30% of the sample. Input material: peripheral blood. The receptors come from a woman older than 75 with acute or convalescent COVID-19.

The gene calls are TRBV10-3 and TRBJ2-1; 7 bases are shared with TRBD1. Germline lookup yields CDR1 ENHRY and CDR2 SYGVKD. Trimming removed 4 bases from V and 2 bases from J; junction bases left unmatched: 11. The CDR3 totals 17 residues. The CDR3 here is CAISGRDSRSTYNEQFF. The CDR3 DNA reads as TGTGCCATCAGTGGCAGGGACAGCCGATCTACCTACAATGAGCAGTTCTTC.

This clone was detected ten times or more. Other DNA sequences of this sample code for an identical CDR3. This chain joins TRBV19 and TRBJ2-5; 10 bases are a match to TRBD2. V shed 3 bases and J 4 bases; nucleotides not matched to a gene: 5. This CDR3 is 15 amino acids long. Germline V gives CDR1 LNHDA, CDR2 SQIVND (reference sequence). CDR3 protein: CASSIRTSGRETQYF. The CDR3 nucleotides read TGTGCCAGTAGTATCCGGACTAGCGGTAGAGAGACCCAGTACTTC.

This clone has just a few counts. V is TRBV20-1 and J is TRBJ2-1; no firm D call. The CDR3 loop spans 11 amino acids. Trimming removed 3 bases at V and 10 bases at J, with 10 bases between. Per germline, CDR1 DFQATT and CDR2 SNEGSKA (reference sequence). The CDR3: CSASAHREQFF. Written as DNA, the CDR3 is TGCAGTGCTAGCGCCCACCGGGAGCAGTTCTTC.

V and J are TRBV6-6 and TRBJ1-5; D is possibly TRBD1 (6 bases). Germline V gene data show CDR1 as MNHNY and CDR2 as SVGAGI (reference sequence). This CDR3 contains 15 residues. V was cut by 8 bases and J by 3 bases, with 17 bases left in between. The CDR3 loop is CASGLGGGANQPQHF. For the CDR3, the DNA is TGTGCCAGCGGCCTAGGGGGGGGCGCCAATCAGCCCCAGCATTTT.